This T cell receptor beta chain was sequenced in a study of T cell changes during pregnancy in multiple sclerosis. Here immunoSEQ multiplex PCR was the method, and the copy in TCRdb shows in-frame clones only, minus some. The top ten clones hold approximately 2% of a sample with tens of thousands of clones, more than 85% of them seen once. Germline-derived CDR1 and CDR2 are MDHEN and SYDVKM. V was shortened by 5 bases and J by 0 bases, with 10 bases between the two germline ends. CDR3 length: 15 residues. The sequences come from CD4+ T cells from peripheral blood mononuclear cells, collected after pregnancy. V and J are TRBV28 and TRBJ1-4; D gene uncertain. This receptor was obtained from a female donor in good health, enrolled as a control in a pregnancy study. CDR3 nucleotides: TGTGCCAGCAGTCCTATGCTTGCAACTAATGAAAAACTGTTTTTT. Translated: CASSPMLATNEKLFF. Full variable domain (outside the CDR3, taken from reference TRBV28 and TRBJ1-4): DVKVTQSSRYLVKRTGEKVFLECVQDMDHENMFWYRQDPGLGLRLIYFSYDVKMKEKGDIPEGYSVSREKKERFSLILESASTNQTSMYLCASSPMLATNEKLFFGSGTQLSVL.